The TCR beta chain described here comes from a study of shared clonotypes between healthy human individuals (dated by TCRdb to the early 2020s). A note on the overall study: The cohort comprised two women and three men aged 18 to 49 years. Per donor, three plates each were used for CD4 naive and CD4 memory, two for CD8 naive, and one for CD8 memory. The study deeply sequenced blood TCR repertoires of five healthy adults to estimate repertoire size and the extent of clonotype sharing between individuals. To increase sequencing depth and limit assay-specific biases, TCR repertoire library preparation and sequencing were carried out by different laboratories using diverse techniques. Per donor, leukapheresis produced somewhere between about 0.9 and 9 billion PBMCs. The paper's findings and limits, for the study overall: Pairwise subsampling led to the expectation that sequencing depth would affect the degree of clonotype sharing among donors. Because the study included a small number of donors, the genetic and exposure-history diversity represented was limited. Clonotypes shared by all four sorted-subset donors showed higher generation probabilities than non-shared clonotypes. Roughly 5% of naive CD4, approximately 3.7% of naive CD8, 2% to 2.5% of memory CD4, and over 0.35% of memory CD8 clonotypes were shared across several donors. Only blood was sampled, and tissue TCR repertoires likely differ from those in blood. Rarefaction of sorted-subset datasets indicated incomplete sequencing despite the large sequencing depth. Naive subsets generally had larger estimated clonotype richness than memory subsets did.

Notes on this clone: Its antigen has not been determined. Per-base quality was not reported, and no clone a single base away is much larger than it.

The CDR3 goes from the cysteine to the phenylalanine over 14 residues. The sequence is cut down to CDR3 DNA, 42 bases in frame from base 1. CDR1 and CDR2 are drawn from the germline V gene: KGHSH, LQKENI. V drops 0 bases and J drops 5 bases, leaving 10 bases in between. Using the deep immunoSEQ assay, TCR CDR3 regions were amplified from genomic DNA by multiplex PCR. Genomic DNA extracted from each cell subset was distributed evenly over all wells of several immunoSEQ 96-well plates, and each plate served as one replicate. Each replicate PCR for sorted subsets received around 200 ng genomic DNA, equal to about 30,000 T cell genomes. The purified libraries were quantified using a Qubit 3.0 fluorometer, sized with a Bioanalyzer 2100, and then quantified again using the KAPA Library Quantification kit. Each immunoSEQ 96-well plate was sequenced on its own single-read 150-cycle Illumina NextSeq 550 flow cell. As for how the authors treated the data: Because the immunoSEQ output included only junctional sequences and no quality scores, the filtering could not be the same as the filtering used for full-length reads. To assign V/J genes and CDR3, sequences were annotated against IMGT germline references using PyIR, a Python wrapper for IgBLAST v1.9. Reads were filtered out if the reads had weak V/J assignments (E-value above 1e-6), no CDR3, stop codons, out-of-frame junctions, or ambiguous translated residues. V3J clonotypes were defined by identical inferred V gene, J gene, and CDR3 amino acid sequence. To compute the percentage overlap between repertoires, the number of shared unique clonotypes was divided by the size of the smaller repertoire. Repertoire richness was assessed with RTK rarefaction, the Chao1 estimator, and Recon v2.1 estimates of unobserved clonotypes. Generation probabilities were computed with OLGA for all TCRbeta clonotypes obtained by the gDNA method from several donors. The source is immuneACCESS, and TCRdb retained only in-frame sequences with V and J called. Part of the clones is not carried over; for the studies checked, unresolved V genes explain less than half of this, and the remainder is unexplained. Clone size and V and J calls were adopted from that table, with D and trimming inferred from the DNA. The sample table contains around 1,100,000 clones; only one count was recorded for approximately 75% of them. The leading ten clones occupy about 0.94% of the sample.

The donors were healthy, HIV-negative adults who had no recently reported acute infections or vaccinations. Only Caucasian adults living in Nashville, Tennessee, USA were represented among the donors. Magnetic negative selection was used to enrich CD4+ T cells, after which naive cells were positively selected on CD45RA and the negative fraction became the memory subset. Blood was obtained by leukapheresis, after which PBMCs were separated by Ficoll-Histopaque density gradient centrifugation and cryopreserved in liquid nitrogen vapor phase. Analytical flow cytometry was used to check the purity and quantity of every magnetically sorted T cell population. Genomic DNA was isolated from every sorted fraction and measured by UV absorbance on a Nanodrop 2000c.

The sample comprised memory CD4+ T cells from PBMCs. The cell subset or site label for this specimen denotes: CD45RA-negative fraction. This TCR came from a young man in good health. Some clones in this sample may be carry-over from other donors' samples. The sequence is built from TRBV18 and TRBJ2-5, with no confident D gene call. The nucleotide sequence reads as follows: TGTGCCAGCTCACCACCGTCCGAGTCGGAGACCCAGTACTTC. This encodes CASSPPSESETQYF.